Shown below are 26 T cell receptor beta chains from a single sample sequenced in a study of blood T cell repertoires in COVID-19. The repertoire was sequenced with immunoSEQ multiplex PCR; TCRdb's copy has only in-frame clones and lacks some. The data hold approximately 190,000 clones, with 88% observed a single time. The sequencing sample was made of peripheral blood. All receptors derive from a man aged 40-55 years with active or convalescent COVID-19.

The chain uses TRBV30 and TRBJ2-3; TRBD2 matches 13 bases. V shed 6 bases, J shed 7 bases, and the junction held 10 bases outside the gene matches. The CDR3 runs 15 residues. The germline gives CDR1 GTSNPN, CDR2 SVGIG (reference sequence). CDR3 DNA sequence: TGTGCCTGTTCTCCGCTCGGGACTAGCGGGAATACGCAGTATTTT. Protein product: CACSPLGTSGNTQYF. The full variable domain, in which reference TRBV30 and TRBJ2-3 provide the parts outside the CDR3, is SQTIHQWPATLVQPVGSPLSLECTVEGTSNPNLYWYRQAAGRGLQLLFYSVGIGQISSEVPQNLSASRPQDRQFILSSKKLLLSDSGFYLCACSPLGTSGNTQYFGPGTRLTVL.

V and J are TRBV3-1 (or the pseudogene TRBV3-2) and TRBJ1-3; D might be TRBD1 (5 bases). There are 18 residues in the CDR3. CDR1 LGHDT and CDR2 YNNKEL come from the germline V gene (reference sequence). The germline V and J ends were trimmed by 1 base and 4 bases, with 20 bases remaining between them. DNA of the CDR3: TGTGCCAGCAGCCAAGGCGTTGCGGGACCTAATATCGGAAACACCATATATTTT. This codes for CASSQGVAGPNIGNTIYF.

This rearrangement joins TRBV5-5 to TRBJ1-6; D perhaps matches TRBD1 (6 bases). CDR3 length: 14 amino acids. V lost 4 bases and J lost 9, with 14 bases in between. Germline loops: CDR1 SGHKS, CDR2 YYEKEE (reference sequence). The CDR3 DNA reads TGTGCCAGCAGCCCAACAGGGTTAGGTTCACCCCTCCACTTT. Protein product: CASSPTGLGSPLHF.

The V call is TRBV5-4, the J call TRBJ1-4; 8 nucleotides line up with TRBD1. The germline CDR1 and CDR2 sequences are SGHNT and YYREEE (reference sequence). J was trimmed by 5 bases and V by 4 bases; bases with no gene match: 10. This CDR3 comprises 16 residues. The CDR3 loop reads CASSRATGAANEKLFF. The DNA of the CDR3 is TGTGCCAGCAGCCGAGCGACAGGGGCCGCCAATGAAAAACTGTTTTTT.

V usage is TRBV30 and J usage is TRBJ1-2, with 7 bases lining up with TRBD1. The CDR3 length is 14 residues. Germline trimming cut 3 bases from V and 3 bases from J; bases unmatched to any gene: 7. CDR1 GTSNPN and CDR2 SVGIG come from the germline V gene (reference sequence). Here the CDR3 reads CAWSGQGDYYGYTF. In nucleotides, the CDR3 is TGTGCCTGGAGCGGTCAGGGGGACTACTATGGCTACACCTTC.

The DNA for the CDR3 is TGTGCCAGCAGCCGGCCAGGGAACACTGAAGCTTTCTTT. It translates to CASSRPGNTEAFF. The chain employs TRBV12-3 or TRBV12-4 and TRBJ1-1; D ambiguous. The CDR3 has 13 residues. V lost 6 bases, J lost 1 base, and 9 bases lay in between.

This clone has a handful of counts. The chain is built from TRBV30 and TRBJ2-3; D uncertain. Germline V gene lookup returns CDR1 GTSNPN and CDR2 SVGIG (reference sequence). Trimming took off 2 bases at V and 3 bases at J, with 3 bases between the two ends. The CDR3 is 11 residues long. This CDR3 reads CAWSTTDTQYF. CDR3 nucleotides: TGTGCCTGGAGTACAACAGATACGCAGTATTTT.

The chain uses TRBV2 and TRBJ2-5; the match to TRBD2 covers 7 bases. After removal of 8 bases from V and 4 bases from J, the junction contained 10 bases not matched to a gene. CDR1 is SNHLY and CDR2 is FYNNEI in the germline V gene. The CDR3 sequence is 14 residues long. In DNA form, the CDR3 reads TGTGCCAGCGAGAAGACTAGCACCTCAGAGACCCAGTACTTC. Its protein is CASEKTSTSETQYF. Filled out from reference TRBV2 and TRBJ2-5, the complete variable domain reads EPEVTQTPSHQVTQMGQEVILRCVPISNHLYFYWYRQILGQKVEFLVSFYNNEISEKSEIFDDQFSVERPDGSNFTLKIRSTKLEDSAMYFCASEKTSTSETQYFGPGTRLLVL.

The table lists this clone with a few counts. The CDR3: CASSQRRRGNQPQHF. Written as DNA, the CDR3 is TGTGCCAGCAGTCAACGTAGACGGGGCAATCAGCCCCAGCATTTT. The V gene is TRBV6-5, the J gene TRBJ1-5; no reliable D call. Looked up from germline, CDR1 is MNHEY and CDR2 is SVGAGI. The V end lost 5 bases, the J end lost 2 bases, and 13 bases lay between the germline ends. This CDR3 has 15 amino acids.

This sequence joins TRBV15 and TRBJ2-6; D is perhaps TRBD1 (6 bases). Germline CDR1 LNHNV, CDR2 YYDKDF (reference sequence). The V and J ends lost 0 bases and 1 base respectively, with 7 bases between them. This CDR3 contains 16 residues. The CDR3 DNA sequence: TGTGCCACCAGCAGAGATAGGGGGTCTGGGGCCAACGTCCTGACTTTC. This translates into CATSRDRGSGANVLTF.

This sequence joins TRBV24-1 and TRBJ1-4; 11 positions match TRBD1. Looked up from germline, CDR1 is KGHDR and CDR2 is SFDVKD. CDR3 length: 16 amino acids. The ends lost 4 bases at V and 8 bases at J; junction bases unmatched: 8. The CDR3: CATSEPRTGGGEKLFF. CDR3 in DNA: TGTGCCACCAGTGAACCTAGGACAGGGGGCGGAGAAAAACTGTTTTTT.

The rearrangement joins TRBV6-5 to TRBJ1-6, with TRBD1 as a possible D gene (6 bases). This CDR3 has 13 amino acids. V was cut by 5 bases and J by 7 bases, with 9 bases left in between. CDR1 is MNHEY and CDR2 is SVGAGI in the germline V gene. This CDR3 reads CASSRRGNSPLHF. CDR3 nucleotides: TGTGCCAGCAGTCGCAGGGGAAATTCACCCCTCCACTTT.

V gene TRBV2 combines with J gene TRBJ1-1, with D maybe TRBD1 (5 bases). Germline V CDR1 and CDR2: SNHLY, FYNNEI. The ends were cut back, 8 bases at V and 3 bases at J, with 7 bases in the middle. This CDR3 has 11 amino acids. The CDR3 DNA sequence: TGTGCCAGCCGGGGGGACACTGAAGCTTTCTTT. It translates to CASRGDTEAFF.

J is TRBJ2-1 and V is TRBV28; 7 bases agree with TRBD2. The CDR3 loop spans 16 amino acids. Germline CDR1 MDHEN, CDR2 SYDVKM. Germline trimming cut 5 bases from V and 2 bases from J; bases unmatched to any gene: 9. CDR3 in amino acids: CASSKTGAGPYNEQFF. The CDR3 coding sequence is TGTGCCAGCAGTAAAACCGGAGCGGGACCCTACAATGAGCAGTTCTTC.

Sample share makes this clone medium-sized (0.01 to 0.1%). This rearrangement joins TRBV28 to TRBJ2-3, with D possibly matching TRBD1 (6 bases). This CDR3 spans 14 amino acids. CDR1 is MDHEN, CDR2 SYDVKM, per germline. The V end lost 4 bases, the J end lost 5 bases, and 13 bases lay between the germline ends. The CDR3 spells CASSSSGQIDTQYF. CDR3 coding DNA: TGTGCCAGCAGTTCGTCGGGACAAATAGATACGCAGTATTTT.

The chain recombines TRBV29-1 with TRBJ2-1; 8 bases fit TRBD1. V lost 1 base, J lost 4 bases, and 6 bases stayed unmatched. CDR3 length equals 15 residues. Germline-derived CDR1 and CDR2 are SQVTM and ANQGSEA. The CDR3 nucleotides read TGCAGCGTTGAAGGTGTCGGGACAGGATACAATGAGCAGTTCTTC. Amino acid sequence: CSVEGVGTGYNEQFF.

The chain is built from TRBV7-9 and TRBJ2-1, with 10 positions matching TRBD2. Germline-derived CDR1 and CDR2 are SEHNR and FQNEAQ (reference sequence). With V trimmed by 6 bases and J by 2 bases, 4 bases remained unmatched. The CDR3 runs 15 residues. The CDR3 DNA is TGTGCCAGCAGACCAAGCGGGAGGGCCTACAATGAGCAGTTCTTC. Its protein is CASRPSGRAYNEQFF.

The J gene is TRBJ1-6, the V gene TRBV7-9; TRBD1 might be the D (5 bases). V was trimmed by 4 bases and J by 9 bases, leaving 19 bases between them. Germline CDR1 and CDR2: SEHNR and FQNEAQ (reference sequence). The CDR3 length is 16 residues. This CDR3 reads CASSYPGGADGSPLHF. CDR3 DNA sequence: TGTGCCAGCAGCTACCCCGGAGGGGCCGACGGTTCACCCCTCCACTTT. Based on the CDR3 plus reference TRBV7-9 and TRBJ1-6, the full variable domain is DTGVSQNPRHKITKRGQNVTFRCDPISEHNRLYWYRQTLGQGPEFLTYFQNEAQLEKSRLLSDRFSAERPKGSFSTLEIQRTEQGDSAMYLCASSYPGGADGSPLHFGNGTRLTVT.

As regards this clone: A junction boundary mismatches the germline segment, possibly from a read error. V usage is TRBV27 and J usage is TRBJ1-1; D unclear. The germline V gene has CDR1 MNHEY and CDR2 SMNVEV (reference sequence). This CDR3 is built from 16 residues. The CDR3 nucleotides are TGTGCCAGCAGTCTATCCGTCGGGGTAGGGTCCACTGAAGCTTTCTTT. Its protein is CASSLSVGVGSTEAFF.

This clone was detected once. Other DNA sequences from this sample encode an identical CDR3 as well. This chain joins TRBV27 and TRBJ1-2; tentatively, D is TRBD1 (5 bases). V was pared by 3 bases and J by 5 bases, with 10 bases between. Germline V gene sequence: CDR1 MNHEY, CDR2 SMNVEV (reference sequence). The CDR3 sequence is 13 residues long. CDR3 amino acids: CASSFGQGYGYTF. The CDR3 nucleotides read TGTGCCAGCAGTTTCGGGCAGGGATATGGCTACACCTTC.

This sequence joins TRBV19 and TRBJ1-5; the D is unclear. CDR1 and CDR2 (germline): LNHDA, SQIVND (reference sequence). Between the trimmed V and J ends, which lost 5 bases and 4 bases, there was a span of 18 bases. The CDR3 sequence is 16 residues long. The CDR3 region is CASSLPPQSPNQPQHF. CDR3 bases: TGTGCCAGTAGTCTCCCCCCACAGAGTCCGAATCAGCCCCAGCATTTT.

The chain joins TRBV19 to TRBJ1-5; 11 bases match TRBD1. V was clipped by 3 bases and J by 6 bases; unmatched bases: 7. The CDR3 contains 16 residues. Germline V gene sequence: CDR1 LNHDA, CDR2 SQIVND (reference sequence). The CDR3: CASSIMGQGGGQPQHF. The CDR3 DNA is TGTGCCAGTAGTATCATGGGACAGGGGGGAGGTCAGCCCCAGCATTTT.

The chain combines TRBV3-1 (or the pseudogene TRBV3-2) with TRBJ2-2, with D perhaps matching TRBD1 (5 bases). Germline CDR1 and CDR2: LGHDT and YNNKEL (reference sequence). V lost 4 bases, J lost 6 bases, and 15 bases lay in between. This CDR3 spans 15 amino acids. CDR3 amino acids: CASSLNSRVSGELFF. In DNA, the CDR3 is TGTGCCAGCAGCCTCAACTCCAGGGTATCCGGGGAGCTGTTTTTT.

This chain uses TRBV3-1 (or the pseudogene TRBV3-2) with TRBJ2-5; the match to TRBD1 covers 9 bases. The germline V gene has CDR1 LGHDT and CDR2 YNNKEL (reference sequence). CDR3 length equals 14 residues. Losses at the gene ends were 4 bases for V and 5 bases for J; bases not matched to a gene: 5. The CDR3 is CASSLNRGPETQYF. The DNA of the CDR3 is TGTGCCAGCAGCCTTAACAGGGGGCCGGAGACCCAGTACTTC.

V gene TRBV28 combines with J gene TRBJ1-6, with 9 nucleotides matching TRBD1. The length of the CDR3 is 16 residues. J was trimmed by 7 bases and V by 5 bases; bases with no gene match: 9. Per the germline V gene, CDR1 is MDHEN and CDR2 is SYDVKM. The CDR3 DNA reads as TGTGCCAGCAGTCCGTCACAGGGGGCGCGAAATTCACCCCTCCACTTT. Protein sequence: CASSPSQGARNSPLHF.

CDR3 loop: CASSPGIKGGSKSPLHF. CDR3 DNA sequence: TGTGCCAGCAGCCCAGGGATAAAGGGAGGTTCCAAGTCACCCCTCCACTTT. The rearrangement links TRBV13 to TRBJ1-6, with a tentative D call TRBD1 (5 bases). The CDR3 has 17 amino acids. The V end lost 5 bases, the J end lost 10 bases, and 24 bases lay between the germline ends. The germline V gene encodes CDR1 PRHDT and CDR2 FYEKMQ (reference sequence).